The clone carrying this TCR beta chain appeared many times. Its antigen is unknown. Synthesis of cDNA was performed by 5'RACE using 10-nucleotide random UMIs. TCRdb processed the 5' RACE reads anew with MiXCR; each CDR3 protein has one entry. The sample holds approximately 85,000 distinct CDR3 sequences; roughly 13% are singletons and the top ten take 5%. This entry belongs to a study of neurological immune-mediated disorders. The time point denotes: longitudinal time-point 2. The germline gives CDR1 MNHNS, CDR2 SASEGT. The V end lost 9 bases, the J end lost 3 bases, and 12 bases lay between the germline ends. CDR3 length: 12 amino acids. General study findings and limits: Sharing of CDR3 amino acid sequences among expanded clones across subjects was absent, suggesting private repertoires in all groups.

The chain couples TRBV6-1 to TRBJ2-7; perhaps TRBD1 as D (6 bases). This TCR derives from a female donor with HTLV-1-associated myelopathy (HAM/TSP). Input material: PBMCs. The DNA of the CDR3 is TGTGCCAGTCACCCGGACAGCTACGAGCAGTACTTC. Translation gives CASHPDSYEQYF.